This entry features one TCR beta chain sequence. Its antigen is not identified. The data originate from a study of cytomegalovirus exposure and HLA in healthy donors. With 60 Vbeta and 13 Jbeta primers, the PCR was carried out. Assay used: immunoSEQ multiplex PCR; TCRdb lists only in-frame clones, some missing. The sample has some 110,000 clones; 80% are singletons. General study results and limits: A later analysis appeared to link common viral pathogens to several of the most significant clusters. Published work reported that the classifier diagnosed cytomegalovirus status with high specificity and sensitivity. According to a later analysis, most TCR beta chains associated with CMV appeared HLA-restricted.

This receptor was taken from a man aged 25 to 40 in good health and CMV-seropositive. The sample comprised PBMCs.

The CDR3 loop is CASSQDRTGGLNTEAFF. In DNA form, the CDR3 reads TGCGCCAGCAGCCAAGATCGAACAGGGGGCCTGAACACTGAAGCTTTCTTT. The V and J genes are TRBV4-1 and TRBJ1-1; 9 positions agree with TRBD1. The V gene's germline CDR1 is MGHRA and CDR2 YSYEKL. This CDR3 has 17 residues. V shed 0 bases, J shed 0 bases, and the junction held 5 bases outside the gene matches.